This T cell receptor (beta chain) was profiled in a study of prognosis after radiotherapy for stage I lung cancer. Study details: Of the enrolled patients, fourteen had newly diagnosed primary stage I lung tumors, while several had oligometastatic NSCLC following surgical resection of the primary tumor. General study results and limits: Patients without metastases reportedly showed TRBV and TRBJ gene usage unlike that of patients with metastases.

This clonotype was observed at least ten times. Its antigen is not known. Trimming shortened V by 5 bases and J by 4 bases, and 29 bases separated the two germline ends. Germline V gene lookup returns CDR1 SEHNR and CDR2 FQNEAQ (reference sequence). The CDR3 covers 19 residues. The genomic DNA TCR beta CDR3 region underwent two rounds of multiplex PCR. The authors ran first-round PCR with primers specific to each TRBV and TRBJ gene. In TCRdb, the multiplex PCR reads were re-called with MiXCR into one record per CDR3 protein. The sample consists of about 32,000 distinct CDR3 sequences, around 40% of them appearing once.

This chain uses TRBV7-9 with TRBJ1-1; D is undetermined. The source material was PBMCs, sampled before or after stereotactic body radiation therapy (not recorded which). The receptor was derived from a donor aged 50 or older with non-small cell lung cancer. The CDR3 DNA follows: TGTGCCAGCAGCCTACCGTCCGGGAGGGAATTTAAATTAGGCACTGAAGCTTTCTTT. Its protein product is CASSLPSGREFKLGTEAFF.